Below, one T cell receptor beta chain is given with its context. What it binds is not known. The CDR3 length is 16 residues. Trimming took off 0 bases at V and 0 bases at J, with 10 bases between the two ends. Germline lookup yields CDR1 MGHRA and CDR2 YSYEKL. Every donor, a Caucasian adult, lived in Nashville, Tennessee. CD4+ cells yielded CD45RA+ naive and CD45RA-negative memory subsets. This table comes from immunoSEQ multiplex PCR, and its TCRdb copy is limited to in-frame clones, with some not included. The sample carries a few million clones, 85% to 95% recorded once. The data belong to a study of shared clonotypes between healthy human individuals. General study findings and limits: Sharing across several donors was seen in 4% to 6.5% of naive CD4 clonotypes. On the whole, naive subsets had larger estimated richness than memory subsets had.

This clonotype was sampled from a man younger than 35 in good health. Some clones in this sample may be carry-over from other donors' samples. The chain couples TRBV4-1 to TRBJ2-3; the D gene is possibly TRBD2 (6 bases). The source material was naive CD4+ T cells from PBMCs. Noted subset: CD45RA+ positively selected. The CDR3 protein is CASSQDPGASTDTQYF. The DNA of the CDR3 is TGCGCCAGCAGCCAAGATCCGGGAGCTAGCACAGATACGCAGTATTTT.